Below are 29 T cell receptor beta chains sequenced from a single sample in a study of molecular identifiers for immune sequencing clone quantification. One entry per CDR3 protein, called by TCRdb with MiXCR from the PCR reads. Of over 600,000 distinct CDR3 sequences listed, about 20% were seen once; the top ten hold roughly 0.85%. The sample consisted of naive CD8+ T cells from blood, with Jurkat cell RNA spiked in. Subset of the sample: FACS-sorted CD8+CD4-CCR7+CD45RA+ naive T cells. These receptor sequences come from a human donor in good health. Some libraries in this study had Jurkat cell RNA spiked in.

V and J are TRBV3-2 and TRBJ2-7; no DNA check was done on the table's D call, TRBD1. TRBV3-2 is annotated as a pseudogene. This CDR3 is 12 amino acids long. CDR3 nucleotide sequence: TGTGCCAGCAGCCAAAACCCCTTGGGACAGTACTTC. Translated, it gives CASSQNPLGQYF.

In its sample, this clonotype was seen a few times. This chain uses TRBV6-5 with TRBJ1-1, with TRBD1 matching over 8 bases. CDR3 size: 13 residues. The ends lost 7 bases at V and 5 bases at J; junction bases unmatched: 6. Germline V gives CDR1 MNHEY, CDR2 SVGAGI. CDR3 region: CASTSTGDTEAFF. Written as DNA, the CDR3 is TGTGCCAGCACCTCGACAGGGGATACTGAAGCTTTCTTT.

The sample holds a few counts of this clonotype. The V call is TRBV11-2, the J call TRBJ2-5; no clear D. The CDR3 length is 12 residues. Trimming cost V 4 bases and J 5 bases, with 8 bases left between them. Germline lookup yields CDR1 SGHAT and CDR2 FQNNGV. Here the CDR3 reads CASSSSAETQYF. CDR3 sequence (DNA): TGTGCCAGCAGCTCGTCGGCGGAGACCCAGTACTTC.

This clonotype was counted at least ten times. The rearrangement uses TRBV6-2 or TRBV6-3 and TRBJ2-7; 7 positions match TRBD2. Unmatched junction bases numbered 8, after V lost 0 bases and J lost 3 bases. This CDR3 contains 16 residues. Germline V CDR1 and CDR2: MNHEY, SVGEGT. The CDR3 DNA is TGTGCCAGCAGTTACTCGAGGGCGGGAGTAAGCTACGAGCAGTACTTC. Translation: CASSYSRAGVSYEQYF.

Ten or more counts support this clonotype. V usage is TRBV5-6 and J usage is TRBJ1-5; 8 bases are a match to TRBD1. V lost 6 bases and J lost 4; bases outside the gene matches: 12. CDR3 length: 16 amino acids. Germline CDR1 is SGHDT and CDR2 is YYEEEE. CDR3 coding DNA: TGTGCCAGCAACTCAGGGGGCGCGGGCCTAAATCAGCCCCAGCATTTT. Encoded protein: CASNSGGAGLNQPQHF.

This clonotype was seen more than once but under ten times. The chain recombines TRBV12-3 or TRBV12-4 with TRBJ2-5; 10 nucleotides line up with TRBD2. Losses at the gene ends were 3 bases for V and 2 bases for J; bases not matched to a gene: 9. This CDR3 is 17 amino acids long. The CDR3 loop is CASSFERGGRGQETQYF. The CDR3 DNA sequence: TGTGCCAGCAGTTTCGAGCGGGGGGGCCGGGGACAAGAGACCCAGTACTTC.

This clonotype was found many times. The rearrangement uses TRBV12-3 or TRBV12-4 and TRBJ2-7; 9 nucleotides match TRBD1. CDR3 length: 16 amino acids. Trimming took 4 bases from V and 2 from J; bases not matched to a gene: 9. The CDR3 coding sequence is TGTGCCAGCAGTTGGGGGGAGGGACAGGGTACCTACGAGCAGTACTTC. Translated, it gives CASSWGEGQGTYEQYF.

This clonotype was recorded at least ten times. The chain couples TRBV9 to TRBJ2-5; maybe TRBD1 (5 bases). The CDR3 has 15 residues. The V gene lost 0 bases and the J gene lost 2 bases, with 11 bases spanning the gap. The V gene's germline CDR1 is SGDLS and CDR2 YYNGEE. The CDR3 nucleotides are TGTGCCAGCAGCGTAGGAGGCAGGGCACAAGAGACCCAGTACTTC. The encoded protein is CASSVGGRAQETQYF.

Of note for this clonotype: A much larger clone differs from this one at a single base, so this may be a read error. The chain carries TRBV7-9 and TRBJ2-7; D is ambiguous. V shed 2 bases and J shed 6 bases, with 11 bases lying between them. Germline V lookup: CDR1 SEHNR, CDR2 FQNEAQ (reference sequence). The CDR3 covers 13 residues. CDR3 in amino acids: CASSLLSTSEQYF. The CDR3 region has the DNA TGTGCCAGCAGCTTATTAAGTACCTCCGAGCAGTACTTC.

This clonotype was counted ten times or more. This sequence joins TRBV2 and TRBJ2-5; tentatively, D is TRBD1 (5 bases). Germline assignment: CDR1 SNHLY and CDR2 FYNNEI. The CDR3 sequence is 14 residues long. Trimming stripped 0 bases from V and 7 bases from J, with 12 bases between. The CDR3 is CASSEAQGIGTQYF. As DNA, the CDR3 is TGTGCCAGCAGTGAAGCCCAGGGTATTGGGACCCAGTACTTC.

This clonotype showed up many times. The chain combines TRBV10-1 with TRBJ1-5; D is ambiguous. This CDR3 is 14 amino acids long. The V and J ends lost 2 bases and 0 bases respectively, with 5 bases between them. The V gene's germline CDR1 is WNHNN and CDR2 SYGVQD (reference sequence). The DNA of the CDR3 is TGCGCCAGCAGTGAGGGTAATAGCAATCAGCCCCAGCATTTT. It yields the protein CASSEGNSNQPQHF.

This clonotype occurred many times. This chain connects TRBV4-3 to TRBJ2-3, with D perhaps TRBD1 (5 bases). Between the trimmed V and J ends, which lost 0 bases and 0 bases, there was a span of 13 bases. The CDR3 is made up of 17 amino acids. Per germline, CDR1 LGHNA and CDR2 YSLEER. The CDR3 nucleotides read TGCGCCAGCAGCCAAGATCTCCAGGGCACTAGCACAGATACGCAGTATTTT. This codes for CASSQDLQGTSTDTQYF.

This clonotype was found many times. A junction boundary mismatches the germline segment, possibly from a read error. This rearrangement joins TRBV7-9 to TRBJ2-3; D not certain. The CDR3 has 12 amino acids. The germline V gene has CDR1 SEHNR and CDR2 FQNEAQ (reference sequence). CDR3 sequence reads: CASILDLDTQYF. DNA of the CDR3: TGTGCCAGCATCTTAGACCTAGATACGCAGTATTTT.

This clonotype was observed a handful of times. J is TRBJ1-5 and V is TRBV19; D gene ambiguous. CDR3 length: 18 residues. Trimming removed 1 base at V and 0 bases at J, with 16 bases between. Germline V gene lookup returns CDR1 LNHDA and CDR2 SQIVND (reference sequence). The CDR3 coding sequence is TGTGCCAGTAGTATAGCCCAAGGGCGGACTTATAGCAATCAGCCCCAGCATTTT. Translated, it gives CASSIAQGRTYSNQPQHF.

This clonotype was observed many times. The rearrangement links TRBV4-3 to TRBJ2-3; 15 bases line up with TRBD2. The V and J ends lost 0 bases and 6 bases, in that order; junction bases with no gene match: 7. Germline V CDR1 and CDR2: LGHNA, YSLEER. This CDR3 has 18 amino acids. CDR3 protein: CASSQDPWTSGGADTQYF. The CDR3 bases are TGCGCCAGCAGCCAAGATCCCTGGACTAGCGGGGGGGCGGATACGCAGTATTTT.

The chain couples TRBV11-2 to TRBJ2-5, with 7 bases identical to TRBD1. Germline V gives CDR1 SGHAT, CDR2 FQNNGV. This CDR3 is built from 15 residues. V shed 5 bases and J 0 bases; nucleotides not matched to a gene: 6. The CDR3 nucleotides are TGTGCCAGCAGCCTTTGGGACAGTCACCAAGAGACCCAGTACTTC. This encodes CASSLWDSHQETQYF.

The V gene is TRBV6-2 or TRBV6-3, the J gene TRBJ2-5; D remains ambiguous. The CDR3 sequence is 11 residues long. Trimming cost V 5 bases and J 5 bases, with 6 bases left between them. Germline V gene data show CDR1 as MNHEY and CDR2 as SVGEGT. DNA of the CDR3: TGTGCCAGCAGTGATTTGGAGACCCAGTACTTC. Translating it yields CASSDLETQYF.

This clonotype showed up many times. V is TRBV5-1 and J is TRBJ2-7, with D perhaps matching TRBD1 or TRBD2 (5 bases each). The V gene's germline CDR1 is SGHRS and CDR2 YFSETQ. The V end was cut by 0 bases, the J end by 2 bases, with 9 bases between. This CDR3 has 14 residues. The CDR3 DNA reads as TGCGCCAGCAGCTTGGGGACACTAGCCTACGAGCAGTACTTC. This gives the protein CASSLGTLAYEQYF.

In regard to this clonotype: This may be a read error: a much more frequent sequence differs by one nucleotide. The V call is TRBV11-3, the J call TRBJ2-7; 8 positions match TRBD2. Germline CDR1 is SGHNT and CDR2 is YENEEA. The CDR3 length is 15 residues. CDR3 nucleotide sequence: TGTGCCCGCAGCCCGTCGGGAGGGGCGGGCTACGAGCAGTACTTC. Encoded protein: CARSPSGGAGYEQYF.

This clonotype came up many times. The J gene is TRBJ2-3, the V gene TRBV6-6; D is unresolved. This CDR3 contains 13 residues. CDR1 is MNHNY and CDR2 is SVGAGI in the germline V gene (reference sequence). V lost 3 bases and J lost 0, with 4 bases in between. Here the CDR3 DNA reads TGTGCCAGCAGTTATTTGAGCACAGATACGCAGTATTTT. Amino acid sequence: CASSYLSTDTQYF.

This clonotype showed up many times. The chain uses TRBV20-1 and TRBJ2-3; TRBD2 aligns across 10 bases. Losses at the gene ends were 5 bases for V and 4 bases for J; bases not matched to a gene: 21. The CDR3 contains 19 residues. Germline V gene sequence: CDR1 DFQATT, CDR2 SNEGSKA (reference sequence). CDR3 residues: CSAPRWLAGEVEVADTQYF. The CDR3 DNA follows: TGCAGTGCTCCAAGGTGGCTAGCGGGAGAGGTTGAGGTGGCAGATACGCAGTATTTT.

This clonotype was seen repeatedly, ten times or more. This rearrangement joins TRBV7-2 to TRBJ2-1; 10 nucleotides agree with TRBD2. The CDR3 loop spans 15 amino acids. Trimming removed 4 bases from V and 8 bases from J; junction bases left unmatched: 8. Germline lookup yields CDR1 SGHTA and CDR2 FQGNSA. The CDR3 DNA reads as TGTGCCAGCAGCTCGAGCGGGAGGGCCTTCCATGAGCAGTTCTTC. Amino acids: CASSSSGRAFHEQFF.

CDR3 loop: CATSRDFWGSLGDNEQFF. The CDR3 DNA reads as TGTGCCACCAGCAGAGATTTCTGGGGCAGCCTCGGGGACAATGAGCAGTTCTTC. The V and J genes are TRBV15 and TRBJ2-1; D may be TRBD1 or TRBD2 (5 bases each). The CDR3 runs 18 residues. Trimming removed 0 bases at V and 5 bases at J, with 20 bases between. CDR1 LNHNV and CDR2 YYDKDF come from the germline V gene (reference sequence).

Ten or more counts support this clonotype. The DNA of the CDR3 is TGTGCCAGCAGTCCCTTACAGGGGGGTGTGCGGGACGAGCAGTACTTC. This codes for CASSPLQGGVRDEQYF. V usage is TRBV27 and J usage is TRBJ2-7, with 8 bases aligning to TRBD1. CDR1 is MNHEY, CDR2 SMNVEV, per germline (reference sequence). The CDR3 consists of 16 residues. With V trimmed by 5 bases and J by 5 bases, 14 bases remained unmatched.

This clonotype was seen a handful of times. The rearrangement uses TRBV20-1 and TRBJ2-1; 10 bases align to TRBD1. The CDR3 sequence is 16 residues long. Germline loops: CDR1 DFQATT, CDR2 SNEGSKA (reference sequence). With V trimmed by 6 bases and J by 2 bases, 10 bases remained unmatched. The CDR3: CSAQDRDRGPYNEQFF. CDR3 in DNA: TGCAGTGCGCAGGACCGGGACAGGGGACCCTACAATGAGCAGTTCTTC.

This clonotype was seen a handful of times. The chain couples TRBV2 to TRBJ1-5, with a tentative D call TRBD1 (5 bases). Trimming removed 6 bases from V and 2 bases from J, with 14 bases in between. CDR3 length: 15 residues. Germline CDR1 SNHLY, CDR2 FYNNEI. CDR3 bases: TGTGCCAGCAGGAGATCAGGGATTGGCAATCAGCCCCAGCATTTT. It encodes CASRRSGIGNQPQHF.

This clonotype was counted ten times or more. The chain employs TRBV5-1 and TRBJ1-1; D remains unclear. CDR1 and CDR2 (germline): SGHRS, YFSETQ. The V end was cut by 4 bases, the J end by 3 bases, with 13 bases between. This CDR3 region has 14 residues. The CDR3 sequence: CASSPFDIDTEAFF. In nucleotides, the CDR3 is TGCGCCAGCAGCCCATTCGACATTGACACTGAAGCTTTCTTT.

A few counts support this clonotype. The V gene is TRBV27, the J gene TRBJ2-1, with 7 bases fitting TRBD2. Germline V CDR1 and CDR2: MNHEY, SMNVEV (reference sequence). The ends lost 4 bases at V and 6 bases at J; junction bases unmatched: 12. The CDR3 length is 16 residues. The CDR3 DNA sequence: TGTGCCAGCAGTTCCCCAACGGGACTAACCTTCAATGAGCAGTTCTTC. It encodes CASSSPTGLTFNEQFF.

The chain couples TRBV20-1 to TRBJ2-7; no definite D call. Germline assignment: CDR1 DFQATT and CDR2 SNEGSKA (reference sequence). Trimming left V 1 base short and J 0 bases short, with 16 bases between. CDR3 length: 16 amino acids. CDR3 loop: CSARATLVQSSYEQYF. CDR3 in DNA: TGCAGTGCTAGAGCTACCCTAGTACAGAGCTCCTACGAGCAGTACTTC.